This T cell receptor (beta chain) is drawn from a study of blood T cells in healthy people across ages. Germline CDR1 and CDR2: SGHKS and YYEKEE (reference sequence). The CDR3 runs to 18 residues. V was cut by 0 bases and J by 7 bases, with 26 bases left in between. Study results and limitations: Greater diversity and more naive CD4+ cells were seen in long-lived donors than in aged donors. Unsorted PBMCs ruled out conclusive naive versus antigen-experienced comparison.

This clonotype was counted only a few times. Its antigen is undetermined. Using a J-beta primer mix together with a sample-barcoded 5' primer, a second PCR was run for about 6 to 12 cycles. Each CDR3 protein is one row after TCRdb ran MiXCR on the 5' RACE reads. This table has some 1,800,000 distinct CDR3 sequences, around 42% appearing once. The individuals who served as donors were healthy Caucasians living in Russia, aged roughly 6 to 95. The authors drew around 9.3 milliliters of peripheral blood from each donor. Input material: blood. The rearrangement joins TRBV5-5 to TRBJ2-7, with D possibly called TRBD1 or TRBD2 (5 bases each). The TCR was taken from a human donor in good health. The CDR3 loop reads CASSLGDQRWRFQPEQYF. CDR3 coding DNA: TGTGCCAGCAGCTTGGGGGACCAAAGGTGGCGTTTCCAACCGGAGCAGTACTTC.